This section outlines one TCR beta chain sequence together with its context. Its antigen has not been determined. Base-call qualities are not available, and no considerably larger clone is one nucleotide away. The immunoSEQ Assay, a bias-controlled multiplex PCR, was used to amplify TCRbeta CDR3 regions from genomic DNA. The paper's processing steps were these. The number of nucleated cells in each sample was estimated by amplification of reference gene primers within the assay. To quantify the absolute abundance of each unique TCRbeta CDR3 rearrangement, sequence reads were collapsed and filtered. For each sample, productive Simpson clonality was calculated as the square root of Simpson's diversity index across productive rearrangements. Held by TCRdb, this immuneACCESS table contains in-frame sequences only and omits some clones. Under half of the omission traces to an unresolved V gene where checked; the cause of the rest is unknown. The DNA gave D and trimming, while V, J and clone size come from that table. The sample records about 280,000 clones, approximately 88% of which are singletons. Approximately 1% of the sample lies in the top ten.

In the prospective study, participants were roughly 18 to 95 years old, resided in 24 geographic areas of the United States, and were enrolled through a virtual design. In the prospective study, cohorts were assigned on the basis of participant-reported clinical history obtained from a screening survey and a study questionnaire. For ImmuneRACE Cohort 3, a participant was defined as recovered based on two consecutive negative NP/OP PCR tests, clearance by a healthcare professional, or resolution of symptoms. Mobile phlebotomists in the prospective study collected whole blood, serum and a nasopharyngeal or oropharyngeal swab from every participant. Prospective study participants could optionally give additional blood draws and questionnaires over an approximately 2-month period. Prospective study blood samples were shipped either frozen or at room temperature before DNA extraction. This sample stems from a study of blood T cell repertoires in COVID-19 (dated by TCRdb to the early 2020s). In terms of the full investigation: The collaborator samples originated in the United States, Italy and Spain and spanned the acute and convalescent phases of COVID-19. The prospective study material was composed of cDNA or gDNA derived from T cells, B-cell-depleted T cells, or PBMCs. Subjects who had been exposed to COVID-19, were actively infected with it, or had recovered from it provided the deeply sampled blood TCRbeta repertoires that made up the dataset. A freely available public database, intended as a resource for researchers studying the immune response to SARS-CoV-2, is where the repertoires were released. The samples were drawn from the first 160 participants of the ongoing ImmuneRACE study and from 1,200 or so subjects provided by 6 global collaborators. Nearly every sample came with metadata listing a de-identified subject ID, COVID-19 status, age in years and sex. Where available, HLA class I and class II types were taken from metadata supplied by the sample provider and were not determined by assay-based typing. Results the study describes overall, beyond this receptor: How much clinical and demographic metadata was included differed by source and by participant, and the metadata was provided uncurated.

The sample was PBMCs or T cells enriched from blood (not recorded which). This clonotype was obtained from a woman in her 30s who had recovered from COVID-19.

The DNA reads as follows: TGTGCCATCAGCAGGCTAGCGGGGGGGAATGAGCAGTTCTTC. Protein translation: CAISRLAGGNEQFF. The V and J segments used are TRBV10-3 and TRBJ2-1; a stretch of 12 junction bases matches TRBD2. CDR1 and CDR2 (ENHRY, SYGVKD) derive from the germline V gene. The CDR3 contains 14 residues, cysteine and phenylalanine counted. Only the CDR3 DNA is retained, 42 bases long and in frame from the first base. V trim: 6 bases; J trim: 7 bases; unmatched bases: 4.